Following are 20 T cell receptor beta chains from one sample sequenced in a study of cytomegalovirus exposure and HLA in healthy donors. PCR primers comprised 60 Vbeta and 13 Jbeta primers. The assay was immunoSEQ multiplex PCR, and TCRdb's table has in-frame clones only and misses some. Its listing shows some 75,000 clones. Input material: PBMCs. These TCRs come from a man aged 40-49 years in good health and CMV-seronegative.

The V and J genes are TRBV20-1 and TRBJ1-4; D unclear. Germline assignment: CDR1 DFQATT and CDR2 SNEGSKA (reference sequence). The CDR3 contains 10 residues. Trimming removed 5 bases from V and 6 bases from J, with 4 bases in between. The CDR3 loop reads CSASDEKLFF. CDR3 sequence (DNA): TGCAGTGCTTCGGATGAAAAACTGTTTTTT.

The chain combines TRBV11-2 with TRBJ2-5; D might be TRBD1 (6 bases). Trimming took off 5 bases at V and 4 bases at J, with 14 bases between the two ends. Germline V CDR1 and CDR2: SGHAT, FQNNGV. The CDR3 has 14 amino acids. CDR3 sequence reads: CASSRLQGRETQYF. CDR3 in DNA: TGTGCCAGCAGCCGTCTCCAGGGGAGAGAGACCCAGTACTTC.

CDR3 sequence: CASSDGQGHQPQHF. For the CDR3, the DNA is TGTGCCAGCAGCGATGGACAGGGACATCAGCCCCAGCATTTT. This chain links TRBV2 with TRBJ1-5; 8 bases are shared with TRBD1. The length of the CDR3 is 14 residues. The germline CDR1 and CDR2 sequences are SNHLY and FYNNEI. Losses at the gene ends were 6 bases for V and 5 bases for J; bases not matched to a gene: 6.

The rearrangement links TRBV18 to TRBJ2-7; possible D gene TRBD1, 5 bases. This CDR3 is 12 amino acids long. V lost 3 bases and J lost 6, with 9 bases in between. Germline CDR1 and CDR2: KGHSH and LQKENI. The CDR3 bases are TGTGCCAGCTCACCCACAGGACCCGAGCAGTACTTC. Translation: CASSPTGPEQYF.

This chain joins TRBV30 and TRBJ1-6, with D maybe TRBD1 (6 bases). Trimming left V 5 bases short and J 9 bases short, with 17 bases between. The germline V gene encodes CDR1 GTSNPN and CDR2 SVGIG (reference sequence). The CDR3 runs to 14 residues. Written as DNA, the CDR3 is TGTGCCTGGGCCGGGACACCCAGCCCTTCACCCCTCCACTTT. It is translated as CAWAGTPSPSPLHF.

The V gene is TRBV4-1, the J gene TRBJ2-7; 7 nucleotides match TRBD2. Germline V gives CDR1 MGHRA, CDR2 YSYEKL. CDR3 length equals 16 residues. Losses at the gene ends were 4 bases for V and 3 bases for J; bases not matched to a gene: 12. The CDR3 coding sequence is TGCGCCAGCAGCCCCCAGAGCGGGGACCGGGGCTACGAGCAGTACTTC. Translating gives CASSPQSGDRGYEQYF.

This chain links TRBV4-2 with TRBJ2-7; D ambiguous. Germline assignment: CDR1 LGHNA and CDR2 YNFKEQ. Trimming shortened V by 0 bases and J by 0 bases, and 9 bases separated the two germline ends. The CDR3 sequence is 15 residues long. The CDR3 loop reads CASSQDPASSYEQYF. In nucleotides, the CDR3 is TGTGCCAGCAGCCAAGACCCCGCTAGCTCCTACGAGCAGTACTTC.

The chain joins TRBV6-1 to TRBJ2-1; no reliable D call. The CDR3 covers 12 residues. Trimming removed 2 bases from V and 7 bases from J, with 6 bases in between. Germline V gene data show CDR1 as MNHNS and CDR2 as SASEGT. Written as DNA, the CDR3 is TGTGCCAGCAGTGAATGGAGAAATGAGCAGTTCTTC. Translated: CASSEWRNEQFF.

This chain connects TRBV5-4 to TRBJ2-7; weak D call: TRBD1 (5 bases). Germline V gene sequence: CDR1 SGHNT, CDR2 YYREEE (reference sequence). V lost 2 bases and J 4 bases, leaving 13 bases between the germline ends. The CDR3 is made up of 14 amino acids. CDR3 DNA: TGTGCCAGCAGCTTAAGGGGTGGGCCTTACGAGCAGTACTTC. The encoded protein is CASSLRGGPYEQYF.

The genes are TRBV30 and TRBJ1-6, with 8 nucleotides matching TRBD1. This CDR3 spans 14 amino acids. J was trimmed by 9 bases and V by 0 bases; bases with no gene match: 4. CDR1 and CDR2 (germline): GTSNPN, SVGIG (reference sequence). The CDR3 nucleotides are TGTGCCTGGAGTGTCAGGGGGCGTCGTTCACCCCTCCACTTT. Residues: CAWSVRGRRSPLHF.

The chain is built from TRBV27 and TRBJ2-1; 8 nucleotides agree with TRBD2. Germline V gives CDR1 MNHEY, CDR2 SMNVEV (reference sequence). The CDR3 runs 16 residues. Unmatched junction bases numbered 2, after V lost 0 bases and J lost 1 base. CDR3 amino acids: CASSLSRGGSYNEQFF. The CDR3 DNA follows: TGTGCCAGCAGTTTATCCCGGGGGGGGTCCTACAATGAGCAGTTCTTC.

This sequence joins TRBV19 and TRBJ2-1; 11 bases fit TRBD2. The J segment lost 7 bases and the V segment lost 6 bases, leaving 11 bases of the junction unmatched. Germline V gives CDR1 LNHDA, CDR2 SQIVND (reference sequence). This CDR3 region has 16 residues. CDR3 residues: CASRRQTSGGTNEQFF. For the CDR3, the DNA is TGTGCCAGTAGAAGACAAACTAGCGGGGGTACAAATGAGCAGTTCTTC.

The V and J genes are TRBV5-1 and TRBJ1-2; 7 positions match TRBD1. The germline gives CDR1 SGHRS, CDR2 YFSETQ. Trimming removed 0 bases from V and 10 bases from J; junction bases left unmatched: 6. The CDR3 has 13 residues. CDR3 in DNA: TGCGCCAGCAGCTTGGGGGCTACAGGGGACTACACCTTC. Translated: CASSLGATGDYTF.

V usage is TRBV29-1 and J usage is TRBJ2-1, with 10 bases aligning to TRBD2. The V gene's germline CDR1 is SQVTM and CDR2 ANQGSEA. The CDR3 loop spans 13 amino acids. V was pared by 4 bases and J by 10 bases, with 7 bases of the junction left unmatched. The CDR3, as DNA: TGCAGCGTTGCGGGGACTAGCGACAGCGAGCAGTTCTTC. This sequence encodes CSVAGTSDSEQFF.

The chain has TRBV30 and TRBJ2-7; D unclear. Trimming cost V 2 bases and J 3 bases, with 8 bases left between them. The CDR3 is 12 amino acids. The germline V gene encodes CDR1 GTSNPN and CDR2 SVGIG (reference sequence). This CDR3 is CAWSPGLYEQYF. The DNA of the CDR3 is TGTGCCTGGAGTCCTGGGCTCTACGAGCAGTACTTC.

The DNA for the CDR3 is TGTGCCATCAGTGCAGCGAAGGCCAATCAGCCCCAGCATTTT. This gives the protein CAISAAKANQPQHF. This rearrangement joins TRBV10-3 to TRBJ1-5; D remains ambiguous. Germline lookup yields CDR1 ENHRY and CDR2 SYGVKD. Trimming stripped 4 bases from V and 3 bases from J, with 10 bases between. This CDR3 spans 14 amino acids.

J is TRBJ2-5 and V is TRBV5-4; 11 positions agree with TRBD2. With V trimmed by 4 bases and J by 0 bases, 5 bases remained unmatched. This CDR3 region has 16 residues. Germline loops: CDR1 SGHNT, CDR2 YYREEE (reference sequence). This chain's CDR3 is CASSLLTSGDQETQYF. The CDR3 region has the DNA TGTGCCAGCAGCCTACTGACTAGCGGGGACCAAGAGACCCAGTACTTC.

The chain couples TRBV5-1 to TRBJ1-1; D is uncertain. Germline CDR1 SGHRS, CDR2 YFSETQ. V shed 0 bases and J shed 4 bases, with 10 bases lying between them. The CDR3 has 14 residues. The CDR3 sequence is CASSLGEKATEAFF. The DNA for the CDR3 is TGCGCCAGCAGCTTGGGGGAGAAAGCCACTGAAGCTTTCTTT.

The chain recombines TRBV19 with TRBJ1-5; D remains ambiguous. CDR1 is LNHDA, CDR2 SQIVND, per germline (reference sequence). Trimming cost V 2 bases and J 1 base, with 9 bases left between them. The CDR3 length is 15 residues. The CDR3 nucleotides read TGTGCCAGTAGTATATCCGGGAAAAGCAATCAGCCCCAGCATTTT. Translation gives CASSISGKSNQPQHF.

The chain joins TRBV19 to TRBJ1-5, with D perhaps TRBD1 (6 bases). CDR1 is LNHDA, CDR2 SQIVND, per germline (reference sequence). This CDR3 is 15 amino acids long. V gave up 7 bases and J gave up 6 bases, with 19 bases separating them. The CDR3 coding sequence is TGTGCCAGTACCCAGGGGCAGGGATGGAGTCAGCCCCAGCATTTT. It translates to CASTQGQGWSQPQHF.